This paragraph covers one T cell receptor (beta chain) sequence. This specimen belongs to a study of blood T cell repertoires in COVID-19. Looking at the study overall: T cells, B-cell-depleted T cells, or PBMCs provided the cDNA or gDNA that served as material.

Produced via immunoSEQ multiplex PCR; TCRdb's table is partial and in-frame only. This table has under 95,000 clones, around 90% appearing once. This CDR3 has 14 residues. V was pared by 7 bases and J by 4 bases, with 5 bases of the junction left unmatched. Germline CDR1 is LNHDA and CDR2 is SQIVND (reference sequence). The TCR sequence derives from a human donor in a cohort sampled during active COVID-19. The source material was peripheral blood. The chain recombines TRBV19 with TRBJ1-2; 11 bases align to TRBD1. The CDR3 loop is CASIGTGGPYGYTF. The CDR3 coding sequence is TGTGCCAGTATCGGGACAGGGGGTCCCTATGGCTACACCTTC. Together with reference TRBV19 and TRBJ1-2, the CDR3 gives the full variable domain: DGGITQSPKYLFRKEGQNVTLSCEQNLNHDAMYWYRQDPGQGLRLIYYSQIVNDFQKGDIAEGYSVSREKKESFPLTVTSAQKNPTAFYLCASIGTGGPYGYTFGSGTRLTVV.